Reported below is one TCR beta chain. The entry originates in a study of blood T cell repertoires in COVID-19. Per the authors' pipeline: Nucleated cell counts were estimated from reference gene primer amplification. Measured with immunoSEQ multiplex PCR; TCRdb has only the in-frame clones, and not every one. That table supplies the V and J calls and clone size; D and trimming were determined from the DNA. The sample shows tens of thousands of clones, 82% of them seen only once. The clonotype comes from a woman aged 55-69 years with acute or convalescent COVID-19. The sequencing sample was made of peripheral blood.

CDR3 protein: CASSSGSGGNTEAFF. The CDR3 bases are TGTGCCAGTAGTTCGGGCTCAGGGGGGAACACTGAAGCTTTCTTT. The chain is built from TRBV19 and TRBJ1-1, with 7 bases that match TRBD1. V trimming: 5 bases; J trimming: 1 base; junction bases outside the gene matches: 7. The germline gives CDR1 LNHDA, CDR2 SQIVND (reference sequence). This CDR3 has 15 residues.